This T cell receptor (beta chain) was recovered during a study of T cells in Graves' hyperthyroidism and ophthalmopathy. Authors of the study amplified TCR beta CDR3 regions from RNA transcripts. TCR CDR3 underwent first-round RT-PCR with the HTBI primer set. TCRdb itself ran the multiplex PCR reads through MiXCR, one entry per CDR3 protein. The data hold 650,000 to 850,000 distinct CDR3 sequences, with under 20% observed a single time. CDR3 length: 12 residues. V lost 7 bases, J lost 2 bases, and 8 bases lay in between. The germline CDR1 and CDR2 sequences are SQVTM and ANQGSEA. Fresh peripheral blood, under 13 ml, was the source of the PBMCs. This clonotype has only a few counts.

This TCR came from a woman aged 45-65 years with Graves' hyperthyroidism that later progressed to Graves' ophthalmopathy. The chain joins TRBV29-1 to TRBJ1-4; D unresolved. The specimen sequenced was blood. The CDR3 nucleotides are TGCAGCGCCCGTAGTACTAATGAAAAACTGTTTTTT. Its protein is CSARSTNEKLFF. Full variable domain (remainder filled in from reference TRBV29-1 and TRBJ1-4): SAVISQKPSRDICQRGTSLTIQCQVDSQVTMMFWYRQQPGQSLTLIATANQGSEATYESGFVIDKFPISRPNLTFSTLTVSNMSPEDSSIYLCSARSTNEKLFFGSGTQLSVL.